These 10 T cell receptor beta chains were sequenced from one sample in a study of shared T cell receptors in the human thymus (dated by TCRdb to 2020 to 2023). Libraries were prepared through the immunoSEQ multiplex PCR assay. The source is immuneACCESS, and TCRdb retained only in-frame sequences with V and J called. Part of the clones is not carried over; for the studies checked, unresolved V genes explain less than half of this, and the remainder is unexplained. Counted in this sample were about 660,000 clones; over 75% of them appeared once. The top ten constitute 0.0085% to 0.012% of the sample. The sample also formed part of further work on human thymus T cells.

The sample consisted of thymocytes. Receptor source: a boy in the first two years of life with a congenital heart defect. Donor details come from another sample of the same person, matched by shared clones.

The V call is TRBV18, the J call TRBJ2-6; the match to TRBD1 covers 10 bases. J lost 0 bases, V lost 4 bases, and 6 bases had no gene match. The CDR3 contains 18 residues. The germline V gene encodes CDR1 KGHSH and CDR2 LQKENI. CDR3 coding DNA: TGTGCCAGCTCACAGCCGGGACAGGGGTACTCTGGGGCCAACGTCCTGACTTTC. Amino acid sequence: CASSQPGQGYSGANVLTF.

This clone was observed a handful of times. This chain connects TRBV27 to TRBJ1-5; 10 bases match TRBD1. Germline CDR1 reads MNHEY; CDR2 reads SMNVEV (reference sequence). J lost 9 bases, V lost 8 bases, and 10 bases had no gene match. The CDR3 loop spans 14 amino acids. The CDR3 sequence: CASGDRGDVSPQHF. For the CDR3, the DNA is TGTGCCAGCGGGGACAGGGGCGACGTTTCGCCCCAGCATTTT.

This sequence joins TRBV15 and TRBJ1-1; no clear D gene. The CDR3 length is 14 residues. V lost 0 bases to trimming and J lost 1 base, with 6 bases between them. Germline values: CDR1 LNHNV, CDR2 YYDKDF (reference sequence). CDR3 loop: CATSRDRPNTEAFF. The DNA for the CDR3 is TGTGCCACCAGCAGAGACAGGCCGAACACTGAAGCTTTCTTT.

This clone turned up a few times. The chain couples TRBV11-3 to TRBJ2-7; D remains ambiguous. Between the trimmed V and J ends, which lost 5 bases and 0 bases, there was a span of 14 bases. The V gene's germline CDR1 is SGHNT and CDR2 YENEEA. The CDR3 is 15 residues long. The CDR3 DNA follows: TGTGCCAGCAGCCTTGGCCAGTCGTCCTCCTACGAGCAGTACTTC. It encodes CASSLGQSSSYEQYF.

The V gene is TRBV25-1, the J gene TRBJ2-1; a possible D gene is TRBD2 (5 bases). Germline loops: CDR1 MGHDK, CDR2 SYGVNS. The CDR3 sequence is 14 residues long. Deletions cut 4 bases from V and 8 bases from J, with 15 bases between. The CDR3 loop is CASSATPTRYEQFF. CDR3 sequence (DNA): TGTGCCAGCAGTGCCACCCCAACTAGGTATGAGCAGTTCTTC.

The chain links TRBV10-3 to TRBJ2-1; the match to TRBD2 covers 12 bases. Germline CDR1 reads ENHRY; CDR2 reads SYGVKD. The CDR3 extends over 13 amino acids. Germline trimming cut 6 bases from V and 7 bases from J; bases unmatched to any gene: 1. This CDR3 reads CAIRGTSGNEQFF. The CDR3 bases are TGTGCCATCAGAGGGACTAGCGGGAATGAGCAGTTCTTC.

The V call is TRBV5-5, the J call TRBJ2-7, with D maybe TRBD2 (5 bases). V lost 5 bases and J 5 bases, leaving 17 bases between the germline ends. The CDR3 consists of 14 residues. CDR1 and CDR2 from the germline V gene are SGHKS and YYEKEE (reference sequence). The CDR3 spells CASRYDTPGNEQYF. The CDR3 DNA sequence: TGTGCCAGCAGGTACGACACCCCGGGGAACGAGCAGTACTTC.

J is TRBJ2-3 and V is TRBV7-2; D is unclear. The V end lost 2 bases, the J end lost 4 bases, and 13 bases lay between the germline ends. This CDR3 is built from 15 residues. Germline V gene data show CDR1 as SGHTA and CDR2 as FQGNSA. The CDR3: CASSLTSLFPDTQYF. Here the CDR3 DNA reads TGTGCCAGCAGCTTAACCTCTCTATTCCCAGATACGCAGTATTTT.

The chain carries TRBV9 and TRBJ2-7; TRBD2 agrees at 8 bases. The CDR3 runs to 14 residues. Germline CDR1 and CDR2: SGDLS and YYNGEE. The ends lost 4 bases at V and 5 bases at J; junction bases unmatched: 8. The CDR3 loop is CASSPSGSSHEQYF. In DNA, the CDR3 is TGTGCCAGCAGCCCCAGCGGGAGTTCCCACGAGCAGTACTTC. The variable domain in full, completed from reference TRBV9 and TRBJ2-7, reads DSGVTQTPKHLITATGQRVTLRCSPRSGDLSVYWYQQSLDQGLQFLIQYYNGEERAKGNILERFSAQQFPDLHSELNLSSLELGDSALYFCASSPSGSSHEQYFGPGTRLTVT.

The J gene is TRBJ2-7, the V gene TRBV28; 7 bases line up with TRBD2. Trimming removed 7 bases from V and 0 bases from J; junction bases left unmatched: 6. The CDR3 has 14 residues. Germline-derived CDR1 and CDR2 are MDHEN and SYDVKM. The CDR3 DNA follows: TGTGCCAGCACCCGGACGGGGGGCTCCTACGAGCAGTACTTC. It is translated as CASTRTGGSYEQYF.